This TCR beta chain was profiled in a study of molecular identifiers for immune sequencing clone quantification. In its sample, this clonotype was seen many times. V was pared by 1 base and J by 7 bases, with 6 bases between. This CDR3 comprises 12 residues. TCRdb itself ran the PCR reads through MiXCR, one entry per CDR3 protein. The sample records over 85,000 distinct CDR3 sequences, about 35% being singletons. The sample comprised naive CD8+ T cells from blood, with Jurkat cell RNA spiked in. The subset denotes: FACS-sorted CD8+CD4-CCR7+CD45RA+ naive T cells. This TCR derives from a human donor in good health. Some libraries in this study had Jurkat cell RNA spiked in. This sequence joins TRBV12-3 or TRBV12-4 and TRBJ2-3; D call uncertain. CDR3 in DNA: TGTGCCAGCAGTTTAGGTCCGAATACGCAGTATTTT. As protein: CASSLGPNTQYF.